Shown below are 16 T cell receptor beta chains from a single sample sequenced in a study of blood T cells in healthy people across ages. A second roughly 6 to 11 cycle PCR used barcoded and J-beta primers. TCRdb redid the calling of the 5' RACE reads with MiXCR, one entry per CDR3 protein. Among a few hundred thousand distinct CDR3 sequences, 27% were seen once, and the ten largest hold approximately 3.7%. The same data also went into a second study, on T cells of mothers and their children.

Specimen: blood. The receptors stem from a boy aged 2 to 10 in good health.

The rearrangement links TRBV4-1 to TRBJ2-2; TRBD2 agrees at 8 bases. Germline CDR1 MGHRA, CDR2 YSYEKL. The CDR3 runs to 17 residues. Trimming at V came to 0 bases and at J to 2 bases, leaving 5 bases not matched to a gene. CDR3 amino acids: CASSQDQLAVNTGELFF. As DNA, the CDR3 is TGCGCCAGCAGCCAAGATCAACTAGCGGTAAACACCGGGGAGCTGTTTTTT.

This rearrangement joins TRBV12-3 or TRBV12-4 to TRBJ1-4, with D tentatively TRBD1 (5 bases). V gave up 1 base and J gave up 0 bases, with 15 bases separating them. The CDR3 is 18 residues long. The DNA of the CDR3 is TGTGCCAGCAGTTTAGGGTTGGGGGACTATTCAACTAATGAAAAACTGTTTTTT. It encodes CASSLGLGDYSTNEKLFF.

This clonotype was seen more than once but under ten times. The rearrangement links TRBV7-3 to TRBJ1-6; D is possibly TRBD1 (5 bases). Looked up from germline, CDR1 is SGHTA and CDR2 is FQGTGA. The V end lost 5 bases, the J end lost 7 bases, and 15 bases lay between the germline ends. CDR3 size: 15 residues. CDR3 DNA: TGTGCCAGCAGCGCCGACAGCGAGTTAAATTCACCCCTCCACTTT. Protein: CASSADSELNSPLHF.

This chain connects TRBV29-1 to TRBJ2-5; D possibly corresponds to TRBD2 (6 bases). This CDR3 comprises 12 residues. Germline loops: CDR1 SQVTM, CDR2 ANQGSEA. The V gene lost 6 bases and the J gene lost 5 bases, with 13 bases spanning the gap. The CDR3 DNA reads as TGCAGCGTCCGTGGGGGGAGGGAGACCCAGTACTTC. This translates into CSVRGGRETQYF.

The V and J genes are TRBV19 and TRBJ2-6; D possibly corresponds to TRBD1 (5 bases). CDR3 size: 15 residues. V was trimmed by 6 bases and J by 4 bases, leaving 13 bases between them. Germline V CDR1 and CDR2: LNHDA, SQIVND (reference sequence). The CDR3, as DNA: TGTGCCAGTAGAGATAAGGGGTCGGGGGCCAACGTCCTGACTTTC. Amino acid sequence: CASRDKGSGANVLTF.

This chain uses TRBV30 with TRBJ1-2; 9 bases are shared with TRBD1. This CDR3 is 13 amino acids long. The germline V gene has CDR1 GTSNPN and CDR2 SVGIG (reference sequence). The trim removed 0 bases at V and 7 bases at J, leaving 3 bases unmatched. The chain's CDR3 is CAWSVRDRVGYTF. CDR3 DNA sequence: TGTGCCTGGAGTGTACGGGACAGGGTTGGCTACACCTTC.

This clonotype was observed a handful of times. The chain has TRBV5-1 and TRBJ2-2; D is uncertain. Germline V gene sequence: CDR1 SGHRS, CDR2 YFSETQ. CDR3 length equals 15 residues. Trimming cost V 0 bases and J 6 bases, with 12 bases left between them. The CDR3 DNA is TGCGCCAGCAGCTTGGGCCAATTCGGGTCCGGGGAGCTGTTTTTT. Protein: CASSLGQFGSGELFF.

CDR3 bases: TGTGCCAGCAGCGTAGGGGACAGGGGTTACTATGGCTACACCTTC. Residues: CASSVGDRGYYGYTF. The genes are TRBV9 and TRBJ1-2, with 10 bases lining up with TRBD1. The CDR3 is 15 residues long. The germline V gene has CDR1 SGDLS and CDR2 YYNGEE. The V and J ends lost 0 bases and 3 bases, in that order; junction bases with no gene match: 2.

This sequence joins TRBV29-1 and TRBJ2-5; D is perhaps TRBD1 (5 bases). The DNA end favors TRBJ2-7, so the J call may be wrong. This CDR3 region has 12 residues. CDR1 and CDR2 (germline): SQVTM, ANQGSEA. The CDR3 loop is CSVTVRAYEQYF. The CDR3 coding sequence is TGCAGCGTCACAGTCAGGGCCTACGAGCAGTACTTC.

The genes are TRBV4-1 and TRBJ2-1; TRBD2 might be the D (6 bases). Germline V gives CDR1 MGHRA, CDR2 YSYEKL. Between the trimmed V and J ends, which lost 5 bases and 0 bases, there was a span of 17 bases. The CDR3 is made up of 17 amino acids. The chain's CDR3 is CASSGVGGLGSYNEQFF. The CDR3 DNA is TGCGCCAGCAGCGGTGTTGGGGGACTGGGCTCCTACAATGAGCAGTTCTTC.

This clonotype was counted a few times. The chain combines TRBV11-2 with TRBJ2-5, with 9 bases fitting TRBD2. There are 14 residues in the CDR3. V trimming: 5 bases; J trimming: 3 bases; junction bases outside the gene matches: 4. Germline V gives CDR1 SGHAT, CDR2 FQNNGV. DNA of the CDR3: TGTGCCAGCAGCACAATAGCGGGAGAAGAGACCCAGTACTTC. Its translation is CASSTIAGEETQYF.

CDR3 sequence: CASSWVKGPQHF. DNA of the CDR3: TGTGCCAGCAGTTGGGTAAAAGGACCCCAGCATTTT. V is TRBV6-2 or TRBV6-3 and J is TRBJ1-5; the D is unclear. The CDR3 runs 12 residues. Germline assignment: CDR1 MNHEY and CDR2 SVGEGT. V lost 4 bases to trimming and J lost 10 bases, with 11 bases between them.

There are a few counts of this clonotype. V usage is TRBV6-5 and J usage is TRBJ2-5, with D perhaps assigned TRBD1 or TRBD2 (5 bases each). The CDR3 has 13 residues. Trimming removed 8 bases from V and 11 bases from J, with 21 bases in between. The germline CDR1 and CDR2 sequences are MNHEY and SVGAGI. The DNA for the CDR3 is TGTGCCAGCCGGAGAGGGGCTACTGATGAGCAGTACTTC. Translation gives CASRRGATDEQYF.

This clonotype was seen only a few times. This chain connects TRBV9 to TRBJ2-1, with D hard to call. CDR3 length: 11 residues. The germline V gene encodes CDR1 SGDLS and CDR2 YYNGEE. V gave up 3 bases and J gave up 8 bases, with 6 bases separating them. CDR3 loop: CASSAEYEQFF. The CDR3 nucleotides are TGTGCCAGCAGCGCTGAGTATGAGCAGTTCTTC.

V and J are TRBV20-1 and TRBJ2-7, with 10 bases that match TRBD2. In germline, CDR1 is DFQATT, CDR2 SNEGSKA (reference sequence). The junction had 6 bases not matched to a gene; V was cut back by 4 bases and J by 3 bases. The CDR3 length is 14 residues. DNA of the CDR3: TGCAGTGCTACTCAGAGCGGGGGGGGCTACGAGCAGTACTTC. This translates into CSATQSGGGYEQYF.

This chain uses TRBV6-5 with TRBJ1-1; no clear D. V lost 2 bases and J lost 4, with 5 bases in between. This CDR3 has 12 residues. CDR1 is MNHEY, CDR2 SVGAGI, per germline. The CDR3 loop is CASSYGSTEAFF. DNA of the CDR3: TGTGCCAGCAGTTACGGGAGCACTGAAGCTTTCTTT.